This T cell receptor (beta chain) was documented in a study of blood T cell repertoires in COVID-19. Per the study methods: Estimates of nucleated cell counts were drawn from the amplification of reference gene primers. Measured with immunoSEQ multiplex PCR; TCRdb has only the in-frame clones, and not every one. The DNA gave D and trimming, while V, J and clone size come from that table. The repertoire holds 500,000 or so clones, with roughly 87% as singletons. The sample consisted of PBMCs or T cells enriched from blood (not recorded which). The origin of this receptor is a woman aged 18-29 years who had recovered from COVID-19.

The CDR3 is CASSRQGLAYTF. The CDR3 DNA follows: TGTGCCAGCAGTCGACAGGGTCTAGCCTACACCTTC. The chain couples TRBV28 to TRBJ1-2, with 7 bases aligning to TRBD1. Germline V gene sequence: CDR1 MDHEN, CDR2 SYDVKM. The V segment lost 5 bases and the J segment 10 bases; nucleotides outside the gene matches: 7. CDR3 length: 12 residues.